Sequencing of this T cell receptor beta chain was carried out in a study of blood T cell repertoires in COVID-19. Assay: immunoSEQ multiplex PCR; the TCRdb copy retains only in-frame clones and omits some. The sample gives approximately 470,000 clones, 87% of which show up once; 0.7% is in the top ten. In its sample, this clone was seen once. Germline loops: CDR1 ENHRY, CDR2 SYGVKD. Trimming removed 2 bases at V and 6 bases at J, with 5 bases between. CDR3 length: 12 amino acids. The V gene is TRBV10-3, the J gene TRBJ2-1; no clear D gene. What was sequenced was PBMCs or T cells enriched from blood (not recorded which). The sequence came from a young woman who had recovered from COVID-19. The CDR3 region is CAISETVNEQFF. The CDR3 nucleotides read TGTGCCATCAGTGAGACTGTCAATGAGCAGTTCTTC.